The 31 T cell receptor beta chains presented below share a single source sample, sequenced in a study of cytomegalovirus exposure and HLA in healthy donors. The PCR had 60 Vbeta and 13 Jbeta primers. TCRdb's table, derived via immunoSEQ multiplex PCR, lists solely in-frame clones and lacks some. The sample has some 170,000 clones; 75% are singletons. Material: PBMCs. The receptors derive from a woman aged 45-60 years in good health and CMV-seropositive.

V and J are TRBV7-9 and TRBJ1-2; tentative D call: TRBD1 (5 bases). The germline V gene has CDR1 SEHNR and CDR2 FQNEAQ (reference sequence). V dropped 2 bases and J dropped 6 bases, with 7 bases sitting between them. CDR3 length equals 12 residues. This CDR3 is CASSLQGNGYTF. DNA for the CDR3: TGTGCCAGCAGCTTACAGGGAAATGGCTACACCTTC.

In the case of this clone: Additional DNA sequences in this sample encode the identical CDR3. V is TRBV5-1 and J is TRBJ2-1, with a tentative D call TRBD2 (5 bases). This CDR3 comprises 14 residues. Trimming cost V 0 bases and J 1 base, with 5 bases left between them. Germline CDR1 SGHRS, CDR2 YFSETQ. CDR3 amino acids: CASSLGGSYNEQFF. In DNA form, the CDR3 reads TGCGCCAGCAGCTTGGGCGGGTCCTACAATGAGCAGTTCTTC.

This clone has a single count. This chain connects TRBV28 to TRBJ1-3; TRBD1 agrees at 7 bases. Germline V gene lookup returns CDR1 MDHEN and CDR2 SYDVKM. This CDR3 region has 14 residues. Losses at the gene ends were 6 bases for V and 0 bases for J; bases not matched to a gene: 2. For the CDR3, the DNA is TGTGCCAGCAGGACAGGGAGCTCTGGAAACACCATATATTTT. It codes for CASRTGSSGNTIYF. Combining the CDR3 with reference TRBV28 and TRBJ1-3 gives the whole variable domain DVKVTQSSRYLVKRTGEKVFLECVQDMDHENMFWYRQDPGLGLRLIYFSYDVKMKEKGDIPEGYSVSREKKERFSLILESASTNQTSMYLCASRTGSSGNTIYFGEGSWLTVV.

The chain carries TRBV7-2 and TRBJ1-3, with unresolved D. The CDR3 length is 14 residues. The germline V gene encodes CDR1 SGHTA and CDR2 FQGNSA. V was shortened by 1 base and J by 2 bases, with 6 bases between the two germline ends. The CDR3 bases are TGTGCCAGCAGCTTAGGGCCTGCTGGAAACACCATATATTTT. This sequence encodes CASSLGPAGNTIYF.

The V call is TRBV30, the J call TRBJ1-1; 7 positions agree with TRBD1. CDR1 and CDR2 (germline): GTSNPN, SVGIG (reference sequence). The trim removed 2 bases at V and 1 base at J, leaving 7 bases unmatched. This CDR3 is built from 15 residues. The chain's CDR3 is CAWSKKRQGNTEAFF. Here the CDR3 DNA reads TGTGCCTGGAGTAAAAAACGACAGGGGAACACTGAAGCTTTCTTT.

The chain combines TRBV11-2 with TRBJ1-2; D is uncertain. The CDR3 runs to 12 residues. Germline CDR1 reads SGHAT; CDR2 reads FQNNGV. The V end lost 0 bases, the J end lost 8 bases, and 7 bases lay between the germline ends. CDR3 loop: CASSLDGHGYTF. The CDR3 bases are TGTGCCAGCAGCTTAGATGGGCACGGCTACACCTTC. Full variable domain (rest looked up from reference TRBV11-2 and TRBJ1-2): EAGVAQSPRYKIIEKRQSVAFWCNPISGHATLYWYQQILGQGPKLLIQFQNNGVVDDSQLPKDRFSAERLKGVDSTLKIQPAKLEDSAVYLCASSLDGHGYTFGSGTRLTVV.

The genes are TRBV10-3 and TRBJ1-1, with 7 positions matching TRBD1. Germline CDR1 ENHRY, CDR2 SYGVKD. The V segment lost 3 bases and the J segment 4 bases; nucleotides outside the gene matches: 5. The CDR3 is 14 residues long. The CDR3 protein is CAISDGRGVTEAFF. The CDR3 nucleotides read TGTGCCATCAGTGACGGCAGGGGGGTCACTGAAGCTTTCTTT.

As for this clone: Different DNA sequences within this sample yield the same CDR3. The CDR3 sequence: CASSLFLSTDTQYF. Written as DNA, the CDR3 is TGCGCCAGCAGCTTGTTCTTGAGCACAGATACGCAGTATTTT. This chain joins TRBV5-1 and TRBJ2-3; D gene unclear. From germline, CDR1 is SGHRS and CDR2 YFSETQ. CDR3 length equals 14 residues. The V and J ends lost 1 base and 0 bases respectively, with 6 bases between them.

The genes are TRBV6-6 and TRBJ2-1, with TRBD1 as a possible D gene (5 bases). The germline CDR1 and CDR2 sequences are MNHNY and SVGAGI (reference sequence). This CDR3 is built from 13 residues. V lost 7 bases, J lost 8 bases, and 15 bases lay in between. The CDR3 loop is CASIQAGFDEQFF. The CDR3 coding sequence is TGTGCCAGCATACAGGCTGGATTCGATGAGCAGTTCTTC.

J is TRBJ1-1 and V is TRBV6-5; maybe TRBD1 (5 bases). CDR3 size: 14 residues. CDR1 and CDR2 (germline): MNHEY, SVGAGI. V shed 2 bases and J shed 1 base, with 8 bases lying between them. The CDR3 region is CASSYLGGNTEAFF. CDR3 DNA sequence: TGTGCCAGCAGTTACCTCGGGGGGAACACTGAAGCTTTCTTT.

In DNA, the CDR3 is TGTGCCAGCAGTTATCAGGAATATAATTCACCCCTCCACTTT. Protein product: CASSYQEYNSPLHF. The gene calls are TRBV6-6 and TRBJ1-6; no firm D call. Trimming shortened V by 3 bases and J by 4 bases, and 7 bases separated the two germline ends. Germline V CDR1 and CDR2: MNHNY, SVGAGI (reference sequence). This CDR3 is 14 amino acids long.

The CDR3 DNA sequence: TGTGCCAGCAGCCACTCTAGCGGGGGTTTAATGGAGAATGAGCAGTTCTTC. This codes for CASSHSSGGLMENEQFF. The V and J genes are TRBV4-2 and TRBJ2-1; 10 bases are a match to TRBD2. The CDR3 covers 17 residues. CDR1 and CDR2 (germline): LGHNA, YNFKEQ. With 3 bases clipped from V and 7 bases from J, the junction kept 12 bases outside the gene matches.

This clone was seen once. V and J are TRBV7-9 and TRBJ1-1; D is undetermined. The V gene's germline CDR1 is SEHNR and CDR2 FQNEAQ (reference sequence). V shed 3 bases and J shed 6 bases, with 11 bases lying between them. The CDR3 spans 13 residues. The CDR3 bases are TGTGCCAGCAGCTTTGGAGATCGAGCTGAAGCTTTCTTT. Translation: CASSFGDRAEAFF.

V and J are TRBV5-1 and TRBJ2-2; D perhaps matches TRBD1 (6 bases). This CDR3 contains 17 residues. Trimming shortened V by 5 bases and J by 0 bases, and 17 bases separated the two germline ends. Germline CDR1 is SGHRS and CDR2 is YFSETQ. CDR3 in DNA: TGCGCCAGCAGTCTCAGGGGCTCCATAACGAACACCGGGGAGCTGTTTTTT. Translated: CASSLRGSITNTGELFF.

The chain combines TRBV5-1 with TRBJ2-1; TRBD2 matches 8 bases. This CDR3 spans 20 amino acids. CDR1 is SGHRS and CDR2 is YFSETQ in the germline V gene. V was pared by 7 bases and J by 0 bases, with 21 bases of the junction left unmatched. The CDR3 coding sequence is TGCGCCAGCGGTCTCCGGGTCGGGAGGGCAGGGGTAAGCTCCTACAATGAGCAGTTCTTC. Protein: CASGLRVGRAGVSSYNEQFF.

Details on this clone: Germline and junction disagree at one end, which may indicate a read error. The chain uses TRBV9 and TRBJ2-2, with 10 bases lining up with TRBD2. Germline V lookup: CDR1 SGDLS, CDR2 YYNGEE. The CDR3 covers 15 residues. The CDR3 here is CASSFGTSDTWELFF. The CDR3 coding sequence is TGTGCCAGCAGCTTTGGGACTAGCGACACCTGGGAGCTGTTTTTT. The variable domain in full, with the rest retrieved from reference TRBV9 and TRBJ2-2, is DSGVTQTPKHLITATGQRVTLRCSPRSGDLSVYWYQQSLDQGLQFLIQYYNGEERAKGNILERFSAQQFPDLHSELNLSSLELGDSALYFCASSFGTSDTWELFFGEGSRLTVL.

In this sample, this clone turned up a few times. The J gene is TRBJ1-6, the V gene TRBV5-1; no clear D. Germline V gene lookup returns CDR1 SGHRS and CDR2 YFSETQ. This CDR3 has 16 residues. V was clipped by 0 bases and J by 10 bases, with 17 bases between them. The DNA for the CDR3 is TGCGCCAGCAGCTTGGTGGCTTTTCCAGGTGGGTCACCCCTCCACTTT. This encodes CASSLVAFPGGSPLHF.

This chain uses TRBV2 with TRBJ1-2, with D possibly being TRBD1 (5 bases). Trimming cost V 2 bases and J 3 bases, with 13 bases left between them. The germline CDR1 and CDR2 sequences are SNHLY and FYNNEI. CDR3 length equals 15 residues. The CDR3 is CASSEYFGADYGYTF. Here the CDR3 DNA reads TGTGCCAGCAGTGAATACTTTGGGGCGGACTATGGCTACACCTTC. Filled out from reference TRBV2 and TRBJ1-2, the complete variable domain reads EPEVTQTPSHQVTQMGQEVILRCVPISNHLYFYWYRQILGQKVEFLVSFYNNEISEKSEIFDDQFSVERPDGSNFTLKIRSTKLEDSAMYFCASSEYFGADYGYTFGSGTRLTVV.

The chain couples TRBV29-1 to TRBJ1-1, with TRBD1 as a possible D gene (5 bases). The CDR3 consists of 14 residues. Trimming took 4 bases from V and 3 from J, leaving 15 bases between them. Germline CDR1 SQVTM, CDR2 ANQGSEA. The CDR3 sequence: CSVVRGGADTEAFF. The CDR3 DNA is TGCAGCGTTGTTAGGGGTGGGGCGGACACTGAAGCTTTCTTT.

The genes are TRBV10-3 and TRBJ1-3; maybe TRBD1 (6 bases). V gave up 7 bases and J gave up 4 bases, with 8 bases separating them. This CDR3 is built from 12 residues. CDR1 is ENHRY and CDR2 is SYGVKD in the germline V gene. This CDR3 is CAINREGNTIYF. In nucleotides, the CDR3 is TGTGCCATCAACAGGGAAGGAAACACCATATATTTT.

The rearrangement joins TRBV6-1 to TRBJ1-5; the match to TRBD1 covers 8 bases. V was clipped by 6 bases and J by 9 bases; unmatched bases: 10. CDR1 is MNHNS and CDR2 is SASEGT in the germline V gene. The CDR3 length is 14 residues. CDR3 DNA sequence: TGTGCCAGCAGCCAAGGACAGGGCGGACGGCCCCAGCATTTT. Translation: CASSQGQGGRPQHF.

The chain employs TRBV5-1 and TRBJ1-1; a possible D gene is TRBD1 (5 bases). The CDR3 sequence is 13 residues long. V was shortened by 5 bases and J by 5 bases, with 13 bases between the two germline ends. Germline lookup yields CDR1 SGHRS and CDR2 YFSETQ. The CDR3: CASSRGLGTEAFF. The CDR3 DNA follows: TGCGCCAGCAGTCGGGGGTTAGGGACTGAAGCTTTCTTT.

The gene calls are TRBV2 and TRBJ1-1; D is unresolved. Germline CDR1 SNHLY, CDR2 FYNNEI. V was pared by 5 bases and J by 1 base, with 8 bases between. The CDR3 is 13 amino acids. This chain's CDR3 is CASSTQTNTEAFF. CDR3 nucleotides: TGTGCCAGCAGTACACAGACGAACACTGAAGCTTTCTTT.

This clone appeared once. The chain links TRBV5-6 to TRBJ1-5; 7 bases agree with TRBD1. This CDR3 has 15 residues. Per the germline V gene, CDR1 is SGHDT and CDR2 is YYEEEE. V gave up 0 bases and J gave up 8 bases; unmatched junction bases: 8. The CDR3 sequence is CASSLARGAMEPQHF. The CDR3 nucleotides read TGTGCCAGCAGCTTGGCCAGGGGGGCTATGGAGCCCCAGCATTTT.

The CDR3 bases are TGTGCCAGCAGTGTACCGGGACACGAGATGGGCAAAAACATTCAGTACTTC. Its protein product is CASSVPGHEMGKNIQYF. The chain combines TRBV6-1 with TRBJ2-4; a possible D gene is TRBD1 (6 bases). V was pared by 4 bases and J by 3 bases, with 19 bases between. The CDR3 is 17 residues long. The germline CDR1 and CDR2 sequences are MNHNS and SASEGT.

The chain recombines TRBV7-6 with TRBJ2-3; possibly TRBD2 for D (6 bases). From germline, CDR1 is SGHVS and CDR2 FNYEAQ. V gave up 6 bases and J gave up 5 bases, with 18 bases separating them. The CDR3 consists of 15 residues. The CDR3: CASRKAEGHGDTQYF. Written as DNA, the CDR3 is TGTGCCAGCAGGAAAGCGGAGGGGCATGGAGATACGCAGTATTTT. Using reference TRBV7-6 and TRBJ2-3 for the parts outside the CDR3, the full variable domain is GAGVSQSPRYKVTKRGQDVALRCDPISGHVSLYWYRQALGQGPEFLTYFNYEAQQDKSGLPNDRFSAERPEGSISTLTIQRTEQRDSAMYRCASRKAEGHGDTQYFGPGTRLTVL.

The chain is built from TRBV18 and TRBJ2-3, with 10 bases that match TRBD1. Per the germline V gene, CDR1 is KGHSH and CDR2 is LQKENI. The CDR3 is 14 residues long. Germline trimming cut 6 bases from V and 4 bases from J; bases unmatched to any gene: 4. The DNA of the CDR3 is TGTGCCAGCTCCGGGACAGGGGATCCAGATACGCAGTATTTT. It is translated as CASSGTGDPDTQYF. The full variable domain, its missing parts supplied by reference TRBV18 and TRBJ2-3, is NAGVMQNPRHLVRRRGQEARLRCSPMKGHSHVYWYRQLPEEGLKFMVYLQKENIIDESGMPKERFSAEFPKEGPSILRIQQVVRGDSAAYFCASSGTGDPDTQYFGPGTRLTVL.

The V and J genes are TRBV6-6 and TRBJ1-2; possible D gene TRBD1, 6 bases. CDR1 is MNHNY, CDR2 SVGAGI, per germline (reference sequence). CDR3 length: 15 amino acids. The V end was cut by 2 bases, the J end by 0 bases, with 10 bases between. The CDR3, as DNA: TGTGCCAGCAGTTACCTGGGGGCAGCTAACTATGGCTACACCTTC. The encoded protein is CASSYLGAANYGYTF.

The rearrangement joins TRBV7-2 to TRBJ1-3; D is undetermined. V gave up 2 bases and J gave up 0 bases, with 11 bases separating them. CDR1 and CDR2 (germline): SGHTA, FQGNSA. The length of the CDR3 is 16 residues. The CDR3 DNA follows: TGTGCCAGCAGCTTAAACCGACCGGGCTCTGGAAACACCATATATTTT. Residues: CASSLNRPGSGNTIYF.

This clone has more than one count but fewer than ten. The chain employs TRBV6-6 and TRBJ1-1; TRBD1 aligns across 8 bases. CDR3 size: 14 residues. V shed 7 bases and J 0 bases; nucleotides not matched to a gene: 4. The germline V gene encodes CDR1 MNHNY and CDR2 SVGAGI (reference sequence). The CDR3 DNA follows: TGTGCCAGCACCGGACAGGGAGTGAACACTGAAGCTTTCTTT. This codes for CASTGQGVNTEAFF.

A few counts support this clone. The chain is built from TRBV5-4 and TRBJ1-1, with D maybe TRBD1 (5 bases). Trimming pared 3 bases from V and 2 bases from J, leaving 14 bases between. CDR1 and CDR2 from the germline V gene are SGHNT and YYREEE (reference sequence). The CDR3 spans 15 residues. The CDR3 bases are TGTGCCAGCAGCTCCCGATGGCAGGGTAACACTGAAGCTTTCTTT. Residues: CASSSRWQGNTEAFF.